Below, 17 T cell receptor beta chains from the same sample are listed, as sequenced in a study of blood T cell repertoires in COVID-19. Libraries were prepared by immunoSEQ multiplex PCR; TCRdb keeps only in-frame clonotypes and omits some of them. This sample has approximately 74,000 clones, with more than 85% found just once. The sample taken for sequencing was peripheral blood. These TCRs come from a woman in her sixties or seventies with active COVID-19.

V and J are TRBV30 and TRBJ2-1, with 14 bases identical to TRBD2. The CDR3 spans 15 residues. Trimming cost V 0 bases and J 10 bases; bases outside gene matches: 5. Germline lookup yields CDR1 GTSNPN and CDR2 SVGIG (reference sequence). The CDR3 sequence is CAWSVLTSGRGEQFF. The CDR3 DNA follows: TGTGCCTGGAGTGTCTTGACTAGCGGGAGGGGCGAGCAGTTCTTC.

V and J are TRBV2 and TRBJ2-1; D is uncertain. V shed 6 bases and J shed 2 bases, with 14 bases lying between them. Germline V lookup: CDR1 SNHLY, CDR2 FYNNEI. This CDR3 spans 15 amino acids. DNA of the CDR3: TGTGCCAGCAGGCCGTCTTCGAGTCCCTACAATGAGCAGTTCTTC. Encoded protein: CASRPSSSPYNEQFF.

Here the CDR3 DNA reads TGTGCCAGCAGCCAAGTCGGACAGGGGGCTGAAAAACTGTTTTTT. This codes for CASSQVGQGAEKLFF. This rearrangement joins TRBV4-2 to TRBJ1-4; 11 bases map to TRBD1. V dropped 1 base and J dropped 7; count of bases not matched to a gene: 2. The CDR3 length is 15 residues. Looked up from germline, CDR1 is LGHNA and CDR2 is YNFKEQ.

Here the CDR3 DNA reads TGTGCCAGCAGCCCCCGGACAGGGACGAACACTGAAGCTTTCTTT. It yields the protein CASSPRTGTNTEAFF. This rearrangement joins TRBV7-8 to TRBJ1-1; the match to TRBD1 covers 8 bases. CDR1 is SGHVS and CDR2 is FQNEAQ in the germline V gene. V shed 5 bases and J 1 base; nucleotides not matched to a gene: 6. CDR3 length equals 15 residues.

The genes are TRBV5-4 and TRBJ1-2, with a possible D match to TRBD1 (5 bases). The germline V gene encodes CDR1 SGHNT and CDR2 YYREEE (reference sequence). The CDR3 loop spans 14 amino acids. V was clipped by 0 bases and J by 2 bases, with 8 bases between them. CDR3 sequence (DNA): TGTGCCAGCAGCTTGGTCGACAGAAACTATGGCTACACCTTC. Translated: CASSLVDRNYGYTF.

V gene TRBV28 combines with J gene TRBJ2-7, with 10 bases matching TRBD1. The CDR3 has 13 residues. V trimming: 7 bases; J trimming: 6 bases; junction bases outside the gene matches: 6. In germline, CDR1 is MDHEN, CDR2 SYDVKM. This CDR3 is CASNRDRGSEQYF. The CDR3 region has the DNA TGTGCCAGCAATCGGGACAGGGGCTCCGAGCAGTACTTC.

CDR3 region: CASSIENQPQHF. The CDR3 DNA is TGTGCCAGTAGTATTGAGAATCAGCCCCAGCATTTT. V gene TRBV19 combines with J gene TRBJ1-5; D gene unclear. Per germline, CDR1 LNHDA and CDR2 SQIVND (reference sequence). CDR3 length: 12 amino acids. V was trimmed by 3 bases and J by 4 bases, leaving 4 bases between them.

The chain carries TRBV19 and TRBJ2-1, with D uncertain. V lost 0 bases, J lost 3 bases, and 6 bases lay in between. Germline V CDR1 and CDR2: LNHDA, SQIVND (reference sequence). The CDR3 is 14 amino acids. CDR3 residues: CASSIDPFYNEQFF. The CDR3 region has the DNA TGTGCCAGTAGTATAGATCCCTTCTACAATGAGCAGTTCTTC.

There are a few counts of this clone. V is TRBV4-1 and J is TRBJ2-3; tentatively, D is TRBD1 (6 bases). Germline CDR1 MGHRA, CDR2 YSYEKL. This CDR3 region has 15 residues. V lost 1 base and J 4 bases, leaving 12 bases between the germline ends. The CDR3 loop reads CASSQGGRGSDTQYF. As DNA, the CDR3 is TGCGCCAGCAGCCAAGGTGGCAGGGGCTCAGATACGCAGTATTTT.

This chain's CDR3 is CASSYTLADSTDTQYF. The CDR3 coding sequence is TGTGCCAGCAGTTACACCCTAGCGGATAGCACAGATACGCAGTATTTT. The chain links TRBV6-5 to TRBJ2-3, with 7 nucleotides matching TRBD2. The germline V gene has CDR1 MNHEY and CDR2 SVGAGI. This CDR3 has 16 amino acids. V lost 2 bases and J lost 0; bases outside the gene matches: 5.

This sequence joins TRBV19 and TRBJ2-2, with TRBD2 matching 7 bases. Germline V CDR1 and CDR2: LNHDA, SQIVND (reference sequence). The CDR3 is 17 residues long. The V and J ends lost 5 bases and 5 bases, in that order; junction bases with no gene match: 14. The CDR3 reads CASSPARGRDRTGELFF. The CDR3 DNA follows: TGTGCCAGTAGTCCAGCCCGGGGGAGGGATCGTACCGGGGAGCTGTTTTTT.

The gene calls are TRBV6-6 and TRBJ1-2; 7 positions agree with TRBD1. The germline CDR1 and CDR2 sequences are MNHNY and SVGAGI (reference sequence). The CDR3 extends over 15 amino acids. Trimming at V came to 8 bases and at J to 0 bases, leaving 9 bases not matched to a gene. The CDR3 region has the DNA TGTGCCAGCCTTAGGGGGACAGCTCCTAACTATGGCTACACCTTC. Protein: CASLRGTAPNYGYTF.

This chain joins TRBV5-1 and TRBJ2-1, with 9 bases fitting TRBD1. Germline lookup yields CDR1 SGHRS and CDR2 YFSETQ. V lost 2 bases to trimming and J lost 2 bases; unmatched junction nucleotides: 5. The CDR3 length is 16 residues. The CDR3 loop is CASSFGDRAAYNEQFF. The CDR3 nucleotides are TGCGCCAGCAGCTTTGGGGACAGGGCAGCCTACAATGAGCAGTTCTTC.

This rearrangement joins TRBV5-1 to TRBJ2-6, with 8 bases that match TRBD2. This CDR3 has 17 residues. J was trimmed by 2 bases and V by 7 bases; bases with no gene match: 11. The germline V gene has CDR1 SGHRS and CDR2 YFSETQ. The CDR3 reads CASLGGAGVPGANVLTF. The CDR3 region has the DNA TGCGCCAGCCTTGGCGGAGCGGGAGTGCCTGGGGCCAACGTCCTGACTTTC.

The chain recombines TRBV11-2 with TRBJ2-2, with TRBD1 as a possible D gene (6 bases). The CDR3 consists of 15 residues. Germline V lookup: CDR1 SGHAT, CDR2 FQNNGV. V was cut by 0 bases and J by 5 bases, with 10 bases left in between. The chain's CDR3 is CASSLDRTVTGELFF. The CDR3 region has the DNA TGTGCCAGCAGCTTAGATCGGACAGTTACCGGGGAGCTGTTTTTT.

The genes are TRBV3-1 (or the pseudogene TRBV3-2) and TRBJ2-5; TRBD2 aligns across 9 bases. The CDR3 consists of 15 residues. V gave up 4 bases and J gave up 5 bases; unmatched junction bases: 8. Germline CDR1 and CDR2: LGHDT and YNNKEL (reference sequence). CDR3 sequence reads: CASSPGGGLAETQYF. Here the CDR3 DNA reads TGTGCCAGCAGCCCAGGGGGGGGACTAGCCGAGACCCAGTACTTC.

The CDR3 region is CASSFGQTQETQYF. The CDR3 nucleotides are TGTGCCAGCAGCTTTGGACAGACCCAAGAGACCCAGTACTTC. The rearrangement joins TRBV5-4 to TRBJ2-5; perhaps TRBD1 as D (6 bases). Germline-derived CDR1 and CDR2 are SGHNT and YYREEE (reference sequence). Trimming stripped 2 bases from V and 1 base from J, with 9 bases between. The CDR3 is 14 residues long.